A single TCR beta chain is shown here with its context. Only one base separates this from a far larger clonotype, so it likely reflects a read error. Covering alpha and beta chains, TRAV- and TRBV-specific primers were used for the first-strand cDNA. TCR amplification involved 20 PCR cycles with a constant-region primer and V-primer adapter. TCRdb analysed the reads with MiXCR anew, one entry per CDR3 protein. This sample has around 58,000 distinct CDR3 sequences, with roughly 23% found just once. The sample comes from a study of low-dose radiotherapy and immunotherapy resistance in tumors. Study-wide context: Per fraction, Cohort 1 was given 0.5 Gy every 2 weeks, for a total of 6.5 Gy. The study administered intravenous cyclophosphamide at 200 mg/m2 every two weeks, one day ahead of radiation and immunotherapy. Every day for four cycles from cycle 1 day 1, patients took 300 mg of oral aspirin.

Time point of the sample: after trial treatment. The sample's treatment: LDRT plus nivolumab, ipilimumab, low-dose cyclophosphamide and aspirin (RACIN trial). Looked up from germline, CDR1 is DFQATT and CDR2 is SNEGSKA (reference sequence). There are 12 residues in the CDR3. V lost 5 bases and J lost 13; bases outside the gene matches: 11. This receptor was obtained from a male donor with prostate cancer. Source: PBMCs, taken after low-dose radiotherapy plus immunotherapy. V usage is TRBV20-1 and J usage is TRBJ2-1; 7 positions agree with TRBD2. CDR3: CSARGLEETQFF. Written as DNA, the CDR3 is TGCAGTGCTCGAGGACTAGAAGAGACCCAGTTCTTC.